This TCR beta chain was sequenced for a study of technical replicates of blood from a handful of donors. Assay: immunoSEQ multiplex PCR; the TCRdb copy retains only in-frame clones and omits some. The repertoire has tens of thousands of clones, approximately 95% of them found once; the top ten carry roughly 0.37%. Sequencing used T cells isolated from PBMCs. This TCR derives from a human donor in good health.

Written as DNA, the CDR3 is TGTGCCAGCAGGCGCAGTACTAGCGCTGATACGCAGTATTTT. Translated: CASRRSTSADTQYF. V gene TRBV2 combines with J gene TRBJ2-3; 7 bases are shared with TRBD2. CDR3 size: 14 residues. With 6 bases clipped from V and 6 bases from J, the junction kept 9 bases outside the gene matches. Germline assignment: CDR1 SNHLY and CDR2 FYNNEI. The whole variable domain, remainder taken from reference TRBV2 and TRBJ2-3, is EPEVTQTPSHQVTQMGQEVILRCVPISNHLYFYWYRQILGQKVEFLVSFYNNEISEKSEIFDDQFSVERPDGSNFTLKIRSTKLEDSAMYFCASRRSTSADTQYFGPGTRLTVL.